This T cell receptor beta chain was captured in a study of shared clonotypes between healthy human individuals. The protocol was immunoSEQ multiplex PCR, while the TCRdb copy is restricted to in-frame clones and leaves out a portion. This sample has about 2,500,000 clones, with roughly 92% found just once. Each donor was a Caucasian adult residing in Nashville, Tennessee. Investigators divided CD4+ cells into CD45RA+ naive and CD45RA-negative memory subsets. With V trimmed by 0 bases and J by 6 bases, 12 bases remained unmatched. This CDR3 is 18 amino acids long. In germline, CDR1 is MGHRA, CDR2 YSYEKL. Only a few counts were recorded for this clone. As yet, its antigen is unknown. Notes on the study in general: Among non-shared clonotypes, generation probabilities were lower than among those shared by all four donors. Naive subsets, compared against memory subsets, generally had larger estimated richness values.

The TCR was taken from a man between 18 and 29 years old in good health. The gene calls are TRBV4-1 and TRBJ1-5; TRBD1 matches 9 bases. The sample was naive CD4+ T cells sorted from blood. Regarding subset: CD45RA+ positively selected. CDR3: CASSQDFPQGAGGQPQHF. For the CDR3, the DNA is TGCGCCAGCAGCCAAGACTTTCCACAGGGGGCGGGGGGTCAGCCCCAGCATTTT.